The 29 T cell receptor beta chains below were found in one sample sequenced in a study of T cell responses to AZD1222 COVID-19 vaccine. This table comes from immunoSEQ multiplex PCR, and its TCRdb copy is limited to in-frame clones, with some not included. The sample yields approximately 160,000 clones, roughly 94% seen once. The starting material was peripheral blood, obtained 28 days after the second AZD1222 dose. These receptors originate from an adult who received the AZD1222 COVID-19 vaccine.

This chain links TRBV2 with TRBJ2-1, with D unclear. This CDR3 has 11 residues. V was shortened by 0 bases and J by 12 bases, with 6 bases between the two germline ends. Germline CDR1 reads SNHLY; CDR2 reads FYNNEI. CDR3 nucleotide sequence: TGTGCCAGCAGTGAAGCGCGTCCGCAGTTCTTC. It yields the protein CASSEARPQFF.

The gene calls are TRBV28 and TRBJ1-1; D is ambiguous. Germline V gene lookup returns CDR1 MDHEN and CDR2 SYDVKM. The V gene lost 6 bases and the J gene lost 0 bases, with 8 bases spanning the gap. The CDR3 has 13 residues. The chain's CDR3 is CASSPTMNTEAFF. The CDR3 nucleotides are TGTGCCAGCAGCCCAACCATGAACACTGAAGCTTTCTTT.

This clone is a singleton in its sample. This chain connects TRBV5-5 to TRBJ2-1; no reliable D call. CDR3 length equals 15 residues. Germline CDR1 SGHKS, CDR2 YYEKEE (reference sequence). V lost 1 base, J lost 3 bases, and 11 bases lay in between. CDR3 DNA sequence: TGTGCCAGCAGCTTGTCAGTGGCCTTCTACAATGAGCAGTTCTTC. This codes for CASSLSVAFYNEQFF.

This clone was observed once. The chain links TRBV30 to TRBJ2-7, with D perhaps matching TRBD1 (6 bases). Germline V gene lookup returns CDR1 GTSNPN and CDR2 SVGIG (reference sequence). V lost 5 bases and J lost 5, with 13 bases in between. The CDR3 length is 12 residues. In DNA, the CDR3 is TGTGCCTGGCGCCTGGGGGCGAACGAGCAGTACTTC. It specifies CAWRLGANEQYF.

This rearrangement joins TRBV10-3 to TRBJ1-2; 8 bases are shared with TRBD1. The germline CDR1 and CDR2 sequences are ENHRY and SYGVKD. The CDR3 has 15 residues. The J segment lost 7 bases and the V segment lost 0 bases, leaving 7 bases of the junction unmatched. The DNA for the CDR3 is TGTGCCATCAGTGAGTCTTCAGGGGGCCGGAGTGGCTACACCTTC. This encodes CAISESSGGRSGYTF.

Here the CDR3 reads CASSLGLAESTGANVLTF. The DNA of the CDR3 is TGTGCCAGCAGCTTGGGCTTGGCAGAGAGCACAGGGGCCAACGTCCTGACTTTC. The chain uses TRBV5-5 and TRBJ2-6; D is unclear. Trimming stripped 0 bases from V and 4 bases from J, with 17 bases between. Germline lookup yields CDR1 SGHKS and CDR2 YYEKEE (reference sequence). This CDR3 has 18 amino acids.

The chain recombines TRBV28 with TRBJ2-2; 12 positions agree with TRBD2. The J segment lost 1 base and the V segment lost 5 bases, leaving 11 bases of the junction unmatched. The CDR3 is made up of 19 amino acids. Per the germline V gene, CDR1 is MDHEN and CDR2 is SYDVKM. This chain's CDR3 is CASSPGTSGHFLNTGELFF. The CDR3 nucleotides are TGTGCCAGCAGTCCCGGGACTAGCGGGCACTTTCTGAACACCGGGGAGCTGTTTTTT.

The chain has TRBV5-5 and TRBJ1-2; 9 positions match TRBD1. CDR1 and CDR2 (germline): SGHKS, YYEKEE (reference sequence). The CDR3 is made up of 15 amino acids. J was trimmed by 6 bases and V by 5 bases; bases with no gene match: 11. DNA for the CDR3: TGTGCCAGCAGTCGAAGGGACAGGGAAGGAGATGGCTACACCTTC. Translation: CASSRRDREGDGYTF.

The genes are TRBV2 and TRBJ2-7; 11 nucleotides agree with TRBD1. The germline V gene encodes CDR1 SNHLY and CDR2 FYNNEI. The CDR3 loop spans 14 amino acids. V lost 2 bases to trimming and J lost 9 bases; unmatched junction nucleotides: 6. The CDR3 DNA reads TGTGCCAGCAGTGAATCGGGACAGGGGGTACGGCAGTACTTC. It specifies CASSESGQGVRQYF.

This clone was observed once. V and J are TRBV27 and TRBJ2-7, with D possibly matching TRBD1 (5 bases). V lost 6 bases, J lost 5 bases, and 14 bases lay in between. Germline V CDR1 and CDR2: MNHEY, SMNVEV (reference sequence). CDR3 size: 13 residues. CDR3: CASSWTFGNEQYF. The CDR3 DNA follows: TGTGCCAGCAGCTGGACATTCGGTAACGAGCAGTACTTC.

This rearrangement joins TRBV5-6 to TRBJ1-5; D is ambiguous. This CDR3 contains 13 residues. Trimming removed 4 bases from V and 9 bases from J, with 14 bases in between. Per the germline V gene, CDR1 is SGHDT and CDR2 is YYEEEE. The CDR3 spells CASSSRAERPQHF. DNA of the CDR3: TGTGCCAGCAGCAGCCGGGCCGAGAGGCCCCAGCATTTT.

The chain joins TRBV5-8 to TRBJ2-3, with D perhaps TRBD2 (6 bases). The CDR3 totals 14 residues. The germline V and J ends were trimmed by 5 bases and 6 bases, with 16 bases remaining between them. CDR1 is SGHTS and CDR2 is YDEGEE in the germline V gene. CDR3 nucleotide sequence: TGTGCCAGCAGGCTTCCTGGGGCGGGGGATACGCAGTATTTT. Protein: CASRLPGAGDTQYF.

J is TRBJ2-5 and V is TRBV11-3; D assignment may be TRBD1 or TRBD2 (5 bases each). CDR3 size: 14 residues. The germline V gene encodes CDR1 SGHNT and CDR2 YENEEA. Trimming removed 5 bases at V and 1 base at J, with 11 bases between. The CDR3, as DNA: TGTGCCAGCAGCCCTCGAGGGGCCCAAGAGACCCAGTACTTC. Encoded protein: CASSPRGAQETQYF.

This chain links TRBV7-3 with TRBJ1-1; D perhaps matches TRBD1 (6 bases). Germline assignment: CDR1 SGHTA and CDR2 FQGTGA. Trimming pared 8 bases from V and 5 bases from J, leaving 18 bases between. This CDR3 region has 14 residues. The CDR3 region is CASGWGGTLTEAFF. The CDR3 bases are TGTGCCAGCGGTTGGGGAGGGACATTAACTGAAGCTTTCTTT.

The count of this clone is one. The V gene is TRBV5-8, the J gene TRBJ2-1; 9 bases line up with TRBD2. J lost 4 bases, V lost 9 bases, and 14 bases had no gene match. The CDR3 length is 16 residues. Germline CDR1 is SGHTS and CDR2 is YDEGEE. CDR3 protein: CATKPTGTSLYNEQFF. CDR3 sequence (DNA): TGTGCCACCAAGCCGACCGGGACTAGCCTATACAATGAGCAGTTCTTC.

This CDR3 is CASSLRAAGEQFF. In nucleotides, the CDR3 is TGTGCCAGCAGTTTACGCGCTGCCGGGGAGCAGTTCTTC. V and J are TRBV27 and TRBJ2-1; D gene unclear. Trimming took 2 bases from V and 10 from J, leaving 12 bases between them. CDR3 length equals 13 residues. Germline loops: CDR1 MNHEY, CDR2 SMNVEV (reference sequence).

This sequence joins TRBV10-3 and TRBJ2-3, with unresolved D. Trimming took off 0 bases at V and 2 bases at J, with 12 bases between the two ends. Germline V gives CDR1 ENHRY, CDR2 SYGVKD. The CDR3 runs to 16 residues. CDR3 amino acids: CAISESYITSTDTQYF. CDR3 nucleotides: TGTGCCATCAGTGAGTCTTACATCACCTCCACAGATACGCAGTATTTT.

The chain combines TRBV6-5 with TRBJ2-7; 7 bases match TRBD1. V lost 0 bases to trimming and J lost 0 bases; unmatched junction nucleotides: 2. The CDR3 length is 15 residues. Germline V lookup: CDR1 MNHEY, CDR2 SVGAGI. The CDR3: CASSYSNRGSYEQYF. The CDR3 coding sequence is TGTGCCAGCAGTTACTCGAACAGGGGCTCCTACGAGCAGTACTTC.

The chain is built from TRBV5-6 and TRBJ1-2; a possible D gene is TRBD1 (5 bases). This CDR3 is built from 15 residues. CDR1 SGHDT and CDR2 YYEEEE come from the germline V gene. Trimming pared 2 bases from V and 3 bases from J, leaving 14 bases between. The CDR3: CASSFPTKGYYGYTF. The DNA of the CDR3 is TGTGCCAGCAGCTTTCCCACAAAGGGGTACTATGGCTACACCTTC.

V is TRBV5-1 and J is TRBJ1-5, with D hard to call. The germline gives CDR1 SGHRS, CDR2 YFSETQ. The CDR3 length is 14 residues. Trimming pared 0 bases from V and 4 bases from J, leaving 8 bases between. This CDR3 is CASSLGSGNQPQHF. CDR3 DNA: TGCGCCAGCAGCTTGGGCTCAGGTAATCAGCCCCAGCATTTT.

The genes are TRBV18 and TRBJ1-2; possibly TRBD1 for D (6 bases). The CDR3 has 16 amino acids. Between the trimmed V and J ends, which lost 4 bases and 1 base, there was a span of 16 bases. CDR1 KGHSH and CDR2 LQKENI come from the germline V gene. CDR3 sequence reads: CASSLELGQNNYGYTF. In DNA form, the CDR3 reads TGTGCCAGCTCACTGGAATTGGGACAAAATAACTATGGCTACACCTTC.

The chain joins TRBV27 to TRBJ2-7; 7 nucleotides match TRBD1. This CDR3 region has 16 residues. The germline V gene encodes CDR1 MNHEY and CDR2 SMNVEV (reference sequence). V shed 8 bases, J shed 0 bases, and the junction held 13 bases outside the gene matches. The CDR3 DNA follows: TGTGCCAGCGCCTCCAGGGGGAACCCAAGCTCCTACGAGCAGTACTTC. The encoded protein is CASASRGNPSSYEQYF.

The chain couples TRBV5-6 to TRBJ2-2; D might be TRBD1 (6 bases). The CDR3 spans 17 residues. V was cut by 4 bases and J by 0 bases, with 16 bases left in between. Germline CDR1 and CDR2: SGHDT and YYEEEE. DNA for the CDR3: TGTGCCAGCAGCGATATCCGAGGACAGTCGAACACCGGGGAGCTGTTTTTT. Translated: CASSDIRGQSNTGELFF.

V usage is TRBV18 and J usage is TRBJ1-1; TRBD1 aligns across 9 bases. The CDR3 extends over 14 amino acids. Trimming cost V 6 bases and J 4 bases; bases outside gene matches: 6. Germline CDR1 and CDR2: KGHSH and LQKENI. The CDR3 loop reads CASSKRTGATEAFF. CDR3 coding DNA: TGTGCCAGCTCGAAACGGACAGGGGCCACTGAAGCTTTCTTT.

V is TRBV6-1 and J is TRBJ2-7; tentatively, D is TRBD2 (5 bases). From germline, CDR1 is MNHNS and CDR2 SASEGT. Trimming shortened V by 2 bases and J by 1 base, and 12 bases separated the two germline ends. The CDR3 extends over 15 amino acids. The CDR3 loop is CASSETAGISYEQYF. The DNA for the CDR3 is TGTGCCAGCAGTGAAACAGCCGGGATTTCCTACGAGCAGTACTTC.

The rearrangement uses TRBV2 and TRBJ2-1; D is undetermined. The CDR3 sequence is 13 residues long. In germline, CDR1 is SNHLY, CDR2 FYNNEI. With 7 bases removed from V and 8 bases from J, the gap between germline ends came to 15 bases. CDR3 residues: CASTRPLSDEQFF. In DNA form, the CDR3 reads TGTGCCAGCACGAGACCACTTTCGGATGAGCAGTTCTTC.

V and J are TRBV10-3 and TRBJ1-1; maybe TRBD1 (5 bases). CDR3 length: 14 amino acids. V lost 8 bases and J lost 1, with 14 bases in between. In germline, CDR1 is ENHRY, CDR2 SYGVKD. The CDR3 region is CAISGTHKNTEAFF. The CDR3 nucleotides are TGTGCCATCTCCGGGACCCACAAGAACACTGAAGCTTTCTTT.

V is TRBV19 and J is TRBJ1-5; tentatively, D is TRBD1 (6 bases). The ends were cut back, 3 bases at V and 4 bases at J, with 13 bases in the middle. The CDR3 sequence is 15 residues long. CDR1 is LNHDA and CDR2 is SQIVND in the germline V gene (reference sequence). As DNA, the CDR3 is TGTGCCAGTAGTATTTTGACAGGTGTGAATCAGCCCCAGCATTTT. It specifies CASSILTGVNQPQHF.

The V gene is TRBV9, the J gene TRBJ2-7; D gene uncertain. The ends were cut back, 3 bases at V and 2 bases at J, with 9 bases in the middle. From germline, CDR1 is SGDLS and CDR2 YYNGEE. The CDR3 has 13 amino acids. In DNA form, the CDR3 reads TGTGCCAGCAGCGCCGCTGGGGCCTACGAGCAGTACTTC. It yields the protein CASSAAGAYEQYF.